Listed below are T cell receptor beta chains from one sample, sequenced in a study of T cell responses to AZD1222 COVID-19 vaccine. Sequencing used immunoSEQ multiplex PCR; TCRdb keeps in-frame clones, though not all of them. The sample contains around 110,000 clones, roughly 88% of which appear only once. The sequences come from peripheral blood, collected on day 0 of AZD1222 vaccination. All receptors come from an adult in good health. Both conserved end residues are part of each CDR3. A D gene is named only where the DNA matches it firmly. The size entry is marked missing in some rows and otherwise reads once, few, many or a size class.

J gene,D gene,V gene,clone size,CDR3 protein,CDR3 DNA
TRBJ1-3,-,TRBV7-9,-,CASSRRGPERTENTIYF,TGTGCCAGCAGCCGCCGGGGACCGGAGAGGACGGAAAACACCATATATTTT
TRBJ2-7,TRBD2,TRBV5-1,-,CASSLGLAGGVSYEQYF,TGCGCCAGCAGCTTAGGACTAGCGGGAGGTGTCTCCTACGAGCAGTACTTC
TRBJ2-5,TRBD1,TRBV3-1/TRBV3-2,-,CASSQEGTGETQYF,TGTGCCAGCAGCCAAGAAGGGACAGGGGAGACCCAGTACTTC
TRBJ2-2,-,TRBV19,few,CASSEFTGELFF,TGTGCCAGTAGCGAGTTCACCGGGGAGCTGTTTTTT
TRBJ2-7,-,TRBV12-3/TRBV12-4,-,CASSRTASYEQYF,TGTGCCAGCAGCAGGACAGCCTCCTACGAGCAGTACTTC
TRBJ2-2,TRBD1,TRBV6-5,-,CASSYSGQGAGELFF,TGTGCCAGCAGTTACTCCGGACAGGGGGCCGGGGAGCTGTTTTTT
TRBJ2-1,-,TRBV7-2,-,CASSLGRSEYEQFF,TGTGCCAGCAGCTTAGGTCGGAGTGAATATGAGCAGTTCTTC
TRBJ1-1,-,TRBV7-9,-,CASSRGNTEAFF,TGTGCCAGCAGCCGGGGGAACACTGAAGCTTTCTTT
TRBJ2-2,TRBD2,TRBV6-2/TRBV6-3,-,CASSYSTSGRDTGELFF,TGTGCCAGCAGTTACTCCACTAGCGGGAGGGACACCGGGGAGCTGTTTTTT
TRBJ2-7,TRBD1,TRBV6-6,-,CASLRGTGGDYEQYF,TGTGCCAGCTTGCGGGGGACAGGGGGCGACTACGAGCAGTACTTC
TRBJ1-3,TRBD1,TRBV5-6,-,CASTPTGLPFGNTIYF,TGTGCCAGCACGCCGACAGGGCTGCCTTTTGGAAACACCATATATTTT
TRBJ1-2,TRBD1,TRBV28,-,CASSWVTGGGGYTF,TGTGCCAGCAGTTGGGTTACAGGGGGAGGTGGCTACACCTTC
TRBJ2-1,-,TRBV21-1,-,CASSGRGSYNEQFF,TGTGCCAGCAGCGGCAGGGGATCCTACAATGAGCAGTTCTTC
TRBJ1-5,-,TRBV7-2,once,CASSLGMGREPQHF,TGTGCCAGCAGCTTAGGTATGGGGCGCGAGCCCCAGCATTTT
TRBJ2-1,-,TRBV19,once,CASRPGKSSYNEQFF,TGTGCCAGTAGGCCCGGGAAGAGCTCCTACAATGAGCAGTTCTTC
TRBJ1-5,-,TRBV15,-,CATSRDPAGNQPQHF,TGTGCCACCAGCAGAGATCCGGCGGGTAATCAGCCCCAGCATTTT
TRBJ2-7,-,TRBV5-6,once,CASSLPQVTPGEQYF,TGTGCCAGCAGCTTGCCCCAAGTGACTCCTGGCGAGCAGTACTTC
TRBJ2-5,-,TRBV7-8,-,CASSLGGRETQYF,TGTGCCAGCAGCTTAGGGGGCCGGGAGACCCAGTACTTC
TRBJ1-2,-,TRBV12-3/TRBV12-4,-,CASSLEDGYTF,TGTGCCAGCAGTTTGGAGGATGGCTACACCTTC
TRBJ2-1,-,TRBV7-6,-,CASSPYRGVDSYNEQFF,TGTGCCAGCAGCCCCTATAGGGGGGTTGATTCCTACAATGAGCAGTTCTTC
TRBJ1-5,-,TRBV19,-,CASSISAGQPQHF,TGTGCCAGTAGTATTTCGGCGGGTCAGCCCCAGCATTTT
TRBJ2-7,TRBD1,TRBV6-5,-,CASSLQGTHEQYF,TGTGCCAGCAGCCTACAGGGGACCCACGAGCAGTACTTC
TRBJ1-5,-,TRBV11-2,-,CASSLDPAGSWAQHF,TGTGCCAGCAGCTTAGATCCGGCAGGTTCTTGGGCCCAGCATTTT
TRBJ1-2,TRBD1,TRBV30,-,CAHGQGRGYTF,TGTGCCCACGGACAGGGGAGAGGCTACACCTTC
TRBJ2-7,-,TRBV7-9,-,CASSLGTVSYEQYF,TGTGCCAGCAGCTTAGGTACAGTCTCCTACGAGCAGTACTTC
TRBJ1-2,-,TRBV5-6,-,CASSLFSDPTYGYTF,TGTGCCAGCAGCTTGTTCTCGGACCCCACCTATGGCTACACCTTC
TRBJ1-1,TRBD1,TRBV18,once,CASSQDRVDTEAFF,TGTGCCAGCTCACAAGACAGGGTTGACACTGAAGCTTTCTTT
TRBJ2-3,TRBD1,TRBV4-1,-,CASSPTGADTQYF,TGCGCCAGCAGCCCCACAGGGGCAGATACGCAGTATTTT
TRBJ1-5,-,TRBV27,few,CASSFLNQPQHF,TGTGCCAGCAGCTTCCTTAATCAGCCCCAGCATTTT
TRBJ1-2,-,TRBV6-5,-,CASTTENYGYTF,TGTGCCAGCACGACGGAGAACTATGGCTACACCTTC
TRBJ1-6,-,TRBV30,-,CASTQDRQGLNSPLHF,TGTGCCTCGACCCAAGACCGGCAGGGCCTTAATTCACCCCTCCACTTT
TRBJ2-7,-,TRBV7-9,-,CASSLWDGPYEQYF,TGTGCCAGCAGCTTGTGGGACGGTCCCTACGAGCAGTACTTC
TRBJ2-7,-,TRBV5-5,once,CASSFRDGGAYEQYF,TGTGCCAGCAGCTTCCGGGACGGAGGAGCCTACGAGCAGTACTTC
TRBJ1-2,-,TRBV30,-,CAWNAVYGYTF,TGTGCCTGGAATGCAGTCTATGGCTACACCTTC
TRBJ2-7,TRBD1,TRBV6-6,few,CASSITGTGRHEQYF,TGTGCCAGCAGTATCACCGGGACAGGGAGGCACGAGCAGTACTTC
TRBJ1-1,-,TRBV18,once,CASSPLTGMGAEAFF,TGTGCCAGCTCACCACTCACAGGGATGGGCGCTGAAGCTTTCTTT
TRBJ1-2,-,TRBV10-1,-,CATSAQATYGYTF,TGCGCCACCTCAGCACAGGCGACTTATGGCTACACCTTC
TRBJ1-2,-,TRBV7-2,-,CASSLEGLDYGYTF,TGTGCCAGCAGCTTAGAGGGGCTTGACTATGGCTACACCTTC
TRBJ1-6,TRBD1,TRBV7-6,-,CASSLWVRGRGNSPLHF,TGTGCCAGCAGCTTGTGGGTGAGGGGGCGCGGTAATTCACCCCTCCACTTT
TRBJ1-1,-,TRBV7-3,-,CASSPDRLNTEAFF,TGTGCCAGCAGCCCGGACAGACTGAACACTGAAGCTTTCTTT
TRBJ2-7,-,TRBV5-1,-,CASSPAGGMNEQYF,TGCGCCAGCAGCCCCGCCGGAGGGATGAACGAGCAGTACTTC